This T cell receptor (beta chain) derives from a study of control samples from healthy donors and cancer patients. V lost 4 bases to trimming and J lost 1 base, with 2 bases between them. The CDR3 loop spans 11 amino acids. CDR1 and CDR2 (germline): SGHRS, YFSETQ. Here immunoSEQ multiplex PCR was the method, and the copy in TCRdb shows in-frame clones only, minus some. The data show around 42,000 clones, 83% seen once. The chain recombines TRBV5-1 with TRBJ2-5; no clear D. The clonotype comes from a man in his 60s in good health. Sequenced material: blood. CDR3 loop: CASSLQETQYF. The CDR3 region has the DNA TGCGCCAGCAGCCTCCAAGAGACCCAGTACTTC.